This paragraph covers one T cell receptor (beta chain) sequence. The CDR3 has 15 residues. Germline CDR1 is SGHKS and CDR2 is YYEKEE (reference sequence). V dropped 5 bases and J dropped 5; count of bases not matched to a gene: 10. This sample was taken from a study of CDR3 diversity in severe acne. TCRdb itself ran the PCR reads through MiXCR, one entry per CDR3 protein. The sample carries approximately 77,000 distinct CDR3 sequences, about 49% recorded once. Sequenced material: blood. The V gene is TRBV5-5, the J gene TRBJ2-1; TRBD2 agrees at 7 bases. The sequence came from a male donor with severe acne vulgaris. The CDR3 coding sequence is TGTGCCAGCAGTAAACTCCGGGACTACGACAATGAGCAGTTCTTC. Its protein product is CASSKLRDYDNEQFF.